This T cell receptor (beta chain) was recorded in a study of regulatory T cells in long-lasting Graves disease. Relying on iRepertoire HTBI primers and Arm-PCR of CDR3 regions, the team built TCR beta libraries. TCRdb used MiXCR to reprocess the multiplex PCR reads, holding one entry per CDR3 protein. The profile shows some 440,000 distinct CDR3 sequences, about 20% of them singletons. Study-level points and caveats: TCR diversity was lower in persistent Graves' patients than in newly diagnosed ones. Persistent disease favored TRBV28, TRBJ1-2 and TRBJ2-5.

The time point denotes: persistent/refractory GD, antithyroid drugs over 5 years with positive TRAb. The TCR library was made from RNA extracted from PBMCs. Investigators report Graves' disease was diagnosed under American Thyroid Association guidelines. The CDR3 runs 15 residues. Trimming removed 5 bases at V and 2 bases at J, with 16 bases between. This clonotype was detected many times. What it binds is unknown. Source: peripheral blood mononuclear cells (PBMCs), taken when the disease was refractory, from a patient treated with antithyroid drugs. The receptor was isolated from a female donor with Graves disease. The rearrangement uses TRBV12-3 or TRBV12-4 and TRBJ2-7; D assignment may be TRBD1 or TRBD2 (5 bases each). CDR3 sequence reads: CASSPGDASTYEQYF. The CDR3 DNA reads TGTGCCAGCAGTCCCGGGGACGCGTCGACCTACGAGCAGTACTTC.